A single T cell receptor beta chain is shown here with its context. The sample originates from a study of blood T cell repertoires in COVID-19. Method: immunoSEQ multiplex PCR; TCRdb's copy keeps in-frame clones and lacks some. The sample shows about 76,000 clones, more than 75% of them seen only once. V was clipped by 4 bases and J by 3 bases; unmatched bases: 8. The CDR3 extends over 15 amino acids. Germline V CDR1 and CDR2: LNHNV, YYDKDF (reference sequence). The rearrangement uses TRBV15 and TRBJ1-2; 7 bases are a match to TRBD1. Sequencing was carried out using peripheral blood. This TCR was recovered from a human donor in a cohort sampled during active COVID-19. The CDR3 loop reads CATSIREGADYGYTF. The CDR3 DNA sequence: TGTGCCACCAGCATCCGTGAGGGGGCGGACTATGGCTACACCTTC.